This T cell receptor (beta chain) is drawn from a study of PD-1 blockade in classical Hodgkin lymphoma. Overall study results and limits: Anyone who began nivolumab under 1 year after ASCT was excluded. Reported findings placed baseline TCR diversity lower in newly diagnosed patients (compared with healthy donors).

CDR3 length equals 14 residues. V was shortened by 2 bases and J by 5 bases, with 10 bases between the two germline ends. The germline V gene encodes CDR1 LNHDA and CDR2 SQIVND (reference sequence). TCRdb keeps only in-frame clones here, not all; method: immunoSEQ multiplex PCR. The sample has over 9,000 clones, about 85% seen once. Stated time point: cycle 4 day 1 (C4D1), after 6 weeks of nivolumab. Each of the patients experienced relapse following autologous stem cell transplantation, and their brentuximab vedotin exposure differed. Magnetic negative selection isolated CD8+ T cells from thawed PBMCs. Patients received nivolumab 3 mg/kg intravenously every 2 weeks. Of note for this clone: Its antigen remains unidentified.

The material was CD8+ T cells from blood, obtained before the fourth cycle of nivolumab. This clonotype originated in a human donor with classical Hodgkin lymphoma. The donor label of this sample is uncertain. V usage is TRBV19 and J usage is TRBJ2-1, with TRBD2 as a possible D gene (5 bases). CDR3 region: CASSIFGEHNEQFF. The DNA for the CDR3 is TGTGCCAGTAGTATATTTGGGGAGCACAATGAGCAGTTCTTC.